The 26 T cell receptor beta chains in this list originate from one sample, sequenced in a study of T-cell memory formation after mild COVID-19. TCRdb recomputed calls from the 5' RACE reads with MiXCR, one row per CDR3 protein. The top ten hold around 40% of the sample, which has 90,000 to 120,000 distinct CDR3 sequences, over 8.5% seen once. Sequenced: PBMCs or a T cell subset sorted from them (not recorded which). The source of these receptors is a man younger than 30 who had mild COVID-19 (a few samples of this study predate the infection). Cell type and time point are not known.

The genes are TRBV9 and TRBJ2-7; 9 nucleotides match TRBD2. The V segment lost 0 bases and the J segment 4 bases; nucleotides outside the gene matches: 2. The CDR3 spans 14 residues. Looked up from germline, CDR1 is SGDLS and CDR2 is YYNGEE. CDR3 region: CASSVVAGDYEQYF. The CDR3 DNA reads as TGTGCCAGCAGCGTAGTAGCGGGGGATTACGAGCAGTACTTC.

This clonotype was observed many times. The chain uses TRBV9 and TRBJ2-3, with TRBD2 matching 7 bases. Germline V gene data show CDR1 as SGDLS and CDR2 as YYNGEE. With V trimmed by 3 bases and J by 2 bases, 9 bases remained unmatched. This CDR3 is 16 amino acids long. CDR3 loop: CASSANRDYPTDTQYF. CDR3 coding DNA: TGTGCCAGCAGCGCCAACCGGGACTATCCCACAGATACGCAGTATTTT.

In DNA form, the CDR3 reads TGTGCCAGCAGCTTAGGCGTCAGGGCGAACACCGGGGAGCTGTTTTTT. Its translation: CASSLGVRANTGELFF. The gene calls are TRBV7-6 and TRBJ2-2, with TRBD1 as a possible D gene (5 bases). Per germline, CDR1 SGHVS and CDR2 FNYEAQ. Trimming stripped 1 base from V and 0 bases from J, with 9 bases between. This CDR3 has 16 residues.

V is TRBV27 and J is TRBJ2-2; 8 bases fit TRBD2. The CDR3 spans 16 residues. Germline loops: CDR1 MNHEY, CDR2 SMNVEV (reference sequence). Losses at the gene ends were 0 bases for V and 7 bases for J; bases not matched to a gene: 7. The CDR3 here is CASSLSAGASNGELFF. The CDR3 coding sequence is TGTGCCAGCAGTTTATCAGCGGGGGCCTCCAACGGGGAGCTGTTTTTT.

This clonotype came up a few times. The chain has TRBV7-9 and TRBJ2-5; D is ambiguous. The germline gives CDR1 SEHNR, CDR2 FQNEAQ (reference sequence). Trimming cost V 5 bases and J 5 bases, with 18 bases left between them. CDR3 length: 15 amino acids. This chain's CDR3 is CASSLYPRVAETQYF. Here the CDR3 DNA reads TGTGCCAGCAGCCTCTATCCTCGTGTTGCGGAGACCCAGTACTTC.

The chain recombines TRBV3-1 with TRBJ2-7, with D possibly being TRBD1 (5 bases). The ends were cut back, 0 bases at V and 0 bases at J, with 9 bases in the middle. The CDR3 is 15 residues long. The V gene's germline CDR1 is LGHDT and CDR2 YNNKEL (reference sequence). CDR3 sequence reads: CASSQETAASYEQYF. DNA of the CDR3: TGTGCCAGCAGCCAAGAGACAGCCGCCTCCTACGAGCAGTACTTC.

This rearrangement joins TRBV7-6 to TRBJ2-3; 8 bases match TRBD2. The CDR3 runs to 15 residues. Germline trimming cut 7 bases from V and 0 bases from J; bases unmatched to any gene: 6. CDR1 is SGHVS, CDR2 FNYEAQ, per germline. CDR3 protein: CASKRSGGSTDTQYF. DNA of the CDR3: TGTGCCAGCAAAAGGAGCGGGGGAAGCACAGATACGCAGTATTTT.

This clonotype occurred many times. The rearrangement uses TRBV24-1 and TRBJ2-1; a possible D gene is TRBD2 (5 bases). Germline loops: CDR1 KGHDR, CDR2 SFDVKD. V was shortened by 10 bases and J by 8 bases, with 20 bases between the two germline ends. This CDR3 has 14 amino acids. This chain's CDR3 is CATRLAGSTHEQFF. CDR3 sequence (DNA): TGTGCCACAAGATTGGCGGGCAGCACTCATGAGCAGTTCTTC.

V gene TRBV20-1 combines with J gene TRBJ2-5, with a tentative D call TRBD2 (6 bases). The CDR3 runs to 14 residues. Trimming removed 3 bases at V and 7 bases at J, with 18 bases between. Germline CDR1 DFQATT, CDR2 SNEGSKA (reference sequence). The CDR3 here is CSASGGLGRWTQYF. The CDR3 coding sequence is TGCAGTGCTAGTGGGGGTCTTGGGAGGTGGACCCAGTACTTC.

CDR3 nucleotide sequence: TGTGCCAGCAGTGACGCAACCTACGAGCAGTACTTC. Translated, it gives CASSDATYEQYF. V and J are TRBV25-1 and TRBJ2-7; no definite D call. The CDR3 has 12 residues. The V gene's germline CDR1 is MGHDK and CDR2 SYGVNS. The V end was cut by 3 bases, the J end by 2 bases, with 5 bases between.

This clonotype appeared a few times. The V gene is TRBV7-9, the J gene TRBJ2-5; D gene ambiguous. Germline CDR1 SEHNR, CDR2 FQNEAQ (reference sequence). Between the trimmed V and J ends, which lost 3 bases and 5 bases, there was a span of 10 bases. The CDR3 consists of 13 residues. CDR3 sequence (DNA): TGTGCCAGCAGCTTGAGTGGGCAGGAGACCCAGTACTTC. Translation gives CASSLSGQETQYF.

The V gene is TRBV5-5, the J gene TRBJ2-7, with 15 bases identical to TRBD2. After removal of 3 bases from V and 2 bases from J, the junction contained 9 bases not matched to a gene. The CDR3 has 18 residues. Germline values: CDR1 SGHKS, CDR2 YYEKEE (reference sequence). CDR3 nucleotides: TGTGCCAGCAGCTCGCCCACGGGACTAGCGGGGGGCGCCTACGAGCAGTACTTC. It is translated as CASSSPTGLAGGAYEQYF.

This clonotype was found a few times. The V call is TRBV7-9, the J call TRBJ2-1; 7 bases agree with TRBD2. V was pared by 6 bases and J by 8 bases, with 10 bases of the junction left unmatched. There are 14 residues in the CDR3. Germline CDR1 SEHNR, CDR2 FQNEAQ (reference sequence). The CDR3, as DNA: TGTGCCAGCAGAGGGCGGGCTAGCGGTGATGAGCAGTTCTTC. It codes for CASRGRASGDEQFF.

This clonotype was seen ten or more times. This rearrangement joins TRBV5-6 to TRBJ2-3, with D hard to call. Germline V CDR1 and CDR2: SGHDT, YYEEEE. The CDR3 extends over 15 amino acids. Trimming cost V 0 bases and J 1 base, with 9 bases left between them. As DNA, the CDR3 is TGTGCCAGCAGCTTGGGACGCTTCCGCACAGATACGCAGTATTTT. Its protein product is CASSLGRFRTDTQYF.

The rearrangement uses TRBV28 and TRBJ2-7, with a tentative D call TRBD1 (6 bases). The germline V gene encodes CDR1 MDHEN and CDR2 SYDVKM. The CDR3 sequence is 15 residues long. V gave up 6 bases and J gave up 4 bases, with 19 bases separating them. CDR3 nucleotides: TGTGCCAGCAGCCAAGAAGGGTCAGGGGCATACGAGCAGTACGTC. Translation gives CASSQEGSGAYEQYV.

This chain links TRBV12-3 or TRBV12-4 with TRBJ1-1; D uncertain. The CDR3 totals 11 residues. Trimming took 7 bases from V and 8 from J, leaving 11 bases between them. CDR3 amino acids: CASTQDGEAFF. The DNA of the CDR3 is TGTGCCAGCACCCAAGACGGGGAAGCTTTCTTT.

This clonotype was counted a few times. The chain has TRBV6-5 and TRBJ2-3; no clear D. The germline CDR1 and CDR2 sequences are MNHEY and SVGAGI. The CDR3 is 11 amino acids. V was shortened by 6 bases and J by 5 bases, with 6 bases between the two germline ends. The CDR3 DNA reads as TGTGCCAGCAGACTGCTAGATACGCAGTATTTT. Translated, it gives CASRLLDTQYF.

V usage is TRBV16 and J usage is TRBJ2-7; D is uncertain. This CDR3 region has 15 residues. Between the trimmed V and J ends, which lost 2 bases and 0 bases, there was a span of 11 bases. The germline gives CDR1 KGHSY, CDR2 FQNENV. The CDR3 DNA reads TGTGCCAGCAGCCAAGGCTTAGGGAACTCCTACGAGCAGTACTTC. Translated: CASSQGLGNSYEQYF.

The chain combines TRBV5-1 with TRBJ1-5; D possibly corresponds to TRBD1 (6 bases). V gave up 0 bases and J gave up 7 bases, with 14 bases separating them. The CDR3 spans 15 residues. Looked up from germline, CDR1 is SGHRS and CDR2 is YFSETQ. CDR3 nucleotide sequence: TGCGCCAGCAGCTTGGAGGGGGGCGCGGGGCAGCCCCAGCATTTT. It yields the protein CASSLEGGAGQPQHF. The full variable domain, completed using reference TRBV5-1 and TRBJ1-5, is KAGVTQTPRYLIKTRGQQVTLSCSPISGHRSVSWYQQTPGQGLQFLFEYFSETQRNKGNFPGRFSGRQFSNSRSEMNVSTLELGDSALYLCASSLEGGAGQPQHFGDGTRLSIL.

The genes are TRBV7-2 and TRBJ1-2; tentatively, D is TRBD1 (5 bases). Germline assignment: CDR1 SGHTA and CDR2 FQGNSA. This CDR3 region has 20 residues. V dropped 4 bases and J dropped 7 bases, with 34 bases sitting between them. The CDR3 DNA reads as TGTGCCAGCAGCTCCACCAGGGCGTCATCTCCACTCCACCGTAATTCTGGCTACACCTTC. This sequence encodes CASSSTRASSPLHRNSGYTF.

In this sample, this clonotype turned up a few times. J is TRBJ1-5 and V is TRBV28, with 9 bases that match TRBD1. Germline V lookup: CDR1 MDHEN, CDR2 SYDVKM. CDR3 size: 21 residues. The V gene end was trimmed by 1 base and the J gene end by 9 bases; junction bases not matched to a gene: 25. CDR3 region: CASSLFYRTGDLGRALLPQHF. The CDR3, as DNA: TGTGCCAGCAGTTTATTTTACCGGACAGGGGATTTGGGGCGAGCCCTTCTGCCCCAGCATTTT.

This clonotype was seen more than once but under ten times. The rearrangement links TRBV5-1 to TRBJ1-1; 10 bases map to TRBD1. The V and J ends lost 2 bases and 2 bases, in that order; junction bases with no gene match: 3. This CDR3 spans 15 amino acids. CDR1 is SGHRS and CDR2 is YFSETQ in the germline V gene. CDR3 bases: TGCGCCAGCAGCTTCCGGGACAGGGGTAACACTGAAGCTTTCTTT. Translating gives CASSFRDRGNTEAFF.

This chain connects TRBV7-2 to TRBJ2-1, with a tentative D call TRBD2 (6 bases). The DNA end favors TRBJ2-7, so the J call may be wrong. The CDR3 covers 15 residues. Germline V CDR1 and CDR2: SGHTA, FQGNSA. The CDR3 spells CASSQWLASSYEQYF. CDR3 bases: TGTGCCAGCAGCCAGTGGCTAGCGAGCTCCTACGAGCAGTACTTC.

J is TRBJ2-7 and V is TRBV6-2 or TRBV6-3, with D possibly being TRBD1 (5 bases). The germline CDR1 and CDR2 sequences are MNHEY and SVGEGT. The CDR3 totals 13 residues. V was pared by 5 bases and J by 2 bases, with 10 bases between. The CDR3 is CASSLDRTYEQYV. The CDR3 nucleotides are TGTGCCAGCAGTCTAGACAGAACCTACGAGCAGTACGTC.

The V and J genes are TRBV29-1 and TRBJ2-3; a weak D match, TRBD2 (5 bases). Germline-derived CDR1 and CDR2 are SQVTM and ANQGSEA. V was trimmed by 4 bases and J by 2 bases, leaving 13 bases between them. CDR3 size: 14 residues. The CDR3 sequence is CSVAFREFTDTQYF. The CDR3 region has the DNA TGCAGCGTTGCGTTTAGGGAGTTCACAGATACGCAGTATTTT.

Ten or more counts support this clonotype. V and J are TRBV4-3 and TRBJ1-1; maybe TRBD1 (5 bases). Germline-derived CDR1 and CDR2 are LGHNA and YSLEER. This CDR3 has 15 amino acids. V was pared by 3 bases and J by 0 bases, with 11 bases between. CDR3 bases: TGCGCCAGCAGCCACGGGGACCTAATGAACACTGAAGCTTTCTTT. Its translation is CASSHGDLMNTEAFF.